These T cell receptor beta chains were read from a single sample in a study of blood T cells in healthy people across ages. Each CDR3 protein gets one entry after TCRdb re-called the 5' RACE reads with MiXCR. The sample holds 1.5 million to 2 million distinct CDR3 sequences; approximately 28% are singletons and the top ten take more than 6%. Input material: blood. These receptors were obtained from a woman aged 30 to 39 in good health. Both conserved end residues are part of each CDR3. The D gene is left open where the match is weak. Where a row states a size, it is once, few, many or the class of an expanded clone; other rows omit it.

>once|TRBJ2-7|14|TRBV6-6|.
TGTGCCAACAGTACGGGACCATCTGTTGTAGAGCAGTACTTC
CANSTGPSVVEQYF
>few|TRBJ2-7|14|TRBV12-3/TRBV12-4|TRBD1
TGTGCCAGCAGTTTCGGGGACAGGATCTACGAGCAGTACTTC
CASSFGDRIYEQYF
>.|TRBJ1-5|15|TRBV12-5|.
TGTGCTAGTGGTCTTACCCAGGGGAGCAATCAGCCCCAGCATTTT
CASGLTQGSNQPQHF
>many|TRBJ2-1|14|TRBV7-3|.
TGTGCCAGCAGCTCCGGGACCATCTACAATGAGCAGTTCTTC
CASSSGTIYNEQFF
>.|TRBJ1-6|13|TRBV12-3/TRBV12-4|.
TGTGCCAGCAGTCAGACAGTTAATTCACCCCTCCACTTT
CASSQTVNSPLHF
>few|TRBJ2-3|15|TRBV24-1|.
TGTGCCACCAGTGATCGTAGTATGGCCACAGATACGCAGTATTTT
CATSDRSMATDTQYF
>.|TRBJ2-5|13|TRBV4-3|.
TGCGCCAGCAGCCATAAACGGGGCGATGAGCAGTACTTC
CASSHKRGDEQYF
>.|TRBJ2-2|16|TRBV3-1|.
TGTGCCAGCAGCCAGCCCGGGGTAGGGTATTCCGGGGAGCTGTTTTTT
CASSQPGVGYSGELFF
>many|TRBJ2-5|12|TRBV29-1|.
TGCAGCGTTGTAGGGGAGGAAGAGACCCAGTACTTC
CSVVGEEETQYF
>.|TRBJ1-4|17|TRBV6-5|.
TGTGCCAGCAGTTACTCCGGCGGGCCAAGAACTAATGAAAAACTGTTTTTT
CASSYSGGPRTNEKLFF
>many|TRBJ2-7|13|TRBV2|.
TGTGCCAGCGGGGCCGGGAACTCCTACGAGCAGTACTTC
CASGAGNSYEQYF
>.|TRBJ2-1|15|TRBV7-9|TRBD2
TGTGCCAGCAGCTACGGTGGGAGGGCAAACGGTGAGCAGTTCTTC
CASSYGGRANGEQFF
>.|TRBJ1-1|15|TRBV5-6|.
TGTGCCAGCAGCTTGGTTTCACAGGGAAACACTGAAGCTTTCTTT
CASSLVSQGNTEAFF
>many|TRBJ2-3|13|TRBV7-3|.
TGTGCCAGCAGCGCCTCTAGCACAGATACGCAGTATTTT
CASSASSTDTQYF
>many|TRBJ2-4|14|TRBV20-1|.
TGCAGTGCTAGAGATCGAAGCAGGGAGGACATTCAGTACTTC
CSARDRSREDIQYF
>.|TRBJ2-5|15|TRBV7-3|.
TGTGCCAGCAGCCTCCAGCCGGGACATCAAGAGACCCAGTACTTC
CASSLQPGHQETQYF
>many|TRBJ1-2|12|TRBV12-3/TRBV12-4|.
TGTGCCAGCAGTTTAGGTCCCTTCAGCTACACCTTC
CASSLGPFSYTF
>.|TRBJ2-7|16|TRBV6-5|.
TGTGCCAGCAGTACCCCGGGCGGCAGTTACTCCTACGAGCAGTACTTC
CASSTPGGSYSYEQYF
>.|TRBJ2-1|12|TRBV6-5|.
TGTGCCAGCAGTCCATCGGGATTAAGCCAGTTCTTC
CASSPSGLSQFF
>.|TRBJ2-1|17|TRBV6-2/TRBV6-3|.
TGTGCCAGCAGAAAAATCAGGGGCGCGACCTCCTACAATGAGCAGTTCTTC
CASRKIRGATSYNEQFF
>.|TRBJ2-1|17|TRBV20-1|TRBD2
TGCAGTGCTAGAGATGGAGGAGCGGGGGGAATTTACAATGAGCAGTTCTTC
CSARDGGAGGIYNEQFF
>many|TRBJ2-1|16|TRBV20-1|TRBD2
TGCAGTGCTAGAGCCCGGCTAGCGGGAAAGGCAGGTGAGCAGTTCTTC
CSARARLAGKAGEQFF
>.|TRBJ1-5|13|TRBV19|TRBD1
TGTGCCAGTAACAGGGGTCGCAATCAGCCCCAGCATTTT
CASNRGRNQPQHF
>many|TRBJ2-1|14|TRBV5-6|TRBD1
TGTGCCAGCAAAACAGGGGTGGGGTACAATGAGCAGTTCTTC
CASKTGVGYNEQFF
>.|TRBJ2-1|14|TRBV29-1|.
TGCAGCGTCCCCCAGGGGTTCTTGGACAATGAGCAGTTCTTC
CSVPQGFLDNEQFF
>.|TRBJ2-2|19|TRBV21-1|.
TGTGCCAGCAGCACCCGCAACCATCCGGGACAGGGAAGAACCGGGGAGCTGTTTTTT
CASSTRNHPGQGRTGELFF